These 6 T cell receptor beta chains were all obtained from the same sample, sequenced in a study of T cells after yellow fever vaccination. TCRdb re-called the 5' RACE reads through MiXCR, storing one row per CDR3 protein. The table lists some 200,000 distinct CDR3 sequences, approximately 3% of them singletons, with approximately 3% in the top ten. The sample in question was CD4+ T cells sorted from PBMCs, obtained 10 days after the yellow fever booster vaccination. These receptors were collected from a man younger than 35 who received the YFV17D yellow fever vaccine.

This clonotype was observed at least ten times. V usage is TRBV5-1 and J usage is TRBJ2-2; D not resolved. Looked up from germline, CDR1 is SGHRS and CDR2 is YFSETQ. The CDR3 totals 15 residues. V gave up 1 base and J gave up 2 bases, with 9 bases separating them. CDR3 sequence: CASSLSSANTGELFF. Written as DNA, the CDR3 is TGCGCCAGCAGCTTGTCCTCAGCAAACACCGGGGAGCTGTTTTTT.

The chain combines TRBV12-3 or TRBV12-4 with TRBJ1-4, with a weak D call TRBD1 (5 bases). V lost 5 bases and J lost 8, with 15 bases in between. The CDR3 contains 14 residues. The CDR3 loop is CASSPDSNPEKLFF. CDR3 DNA: TGTGCCAGCAGTCCCGACAGCAACCCGGAAAAACTGTTTTTT.

There are a few counts of this clonotype. The rearrangement links TRBV12-3 or TRBV12-4 to TRBJ2-1; D gene uncertain. Trimming removed 3 bases at V and 7 bases at J, with 16 bases between. The CDR3 extends over 15 amino acids. The CDR3 sequence: CASSFGPSPRNEQFF. CDR3 in DNA: TGTGCCAGCAGTTTTGGCCCCAGCCCTAGGAATGAGCAGTTCTTC.

The table lists this clonotype with a few counts. This CDR3 reads CASRAGVNGYTF. The CDR3 nucleotides read TGCGCCAGCAGGGCCGGGGTAAATGGCTACACCTTC. V and J are TRBV5-1 and TRBJ1-2, with D hard to call. The germline CDR1 and CDR2 sequences are SGHRS and YFSETQ. This CDR3 region has 12 residues. The V end was cut by 5 bases, the J end by 6 bases, with 11 bases between.

Concerning this clonotype: Mismatch with germline at one junction end may stem from a read error. The rearrangement joins TRBV5-1 to TRBJ2-4, with TRBD2 matching over 12 bases. This CDR3 comprises 14 residues. The germline gives CDR1 SGHRS, CDR2 YFSETQ. DNA for the CDR3: TGCGCCAGCAGCTCGGGCGGGACTAGCGGGCGTACGCACTTC. Translated, it gives CASSSGGTSGRTHF.

This clonotype was seen a few times. The V gene is TRBV6-5, the J gene TRBJ1-5; D is unresolved. This CDR3 has 15 amino acids. The germline V and J ends were trimmed by 5 bases and 1 base, with 12 bases remaining between them. Germline assignment: CDR1 MNHEY and CDR2 SVGAGI. The CDR3 spells CASSSDGLSNQPQHF. CDR3 bases: TGTGCCAGCAGTAGCGACGGGTTAAGCAATCAGCCCCAGCATTTT.